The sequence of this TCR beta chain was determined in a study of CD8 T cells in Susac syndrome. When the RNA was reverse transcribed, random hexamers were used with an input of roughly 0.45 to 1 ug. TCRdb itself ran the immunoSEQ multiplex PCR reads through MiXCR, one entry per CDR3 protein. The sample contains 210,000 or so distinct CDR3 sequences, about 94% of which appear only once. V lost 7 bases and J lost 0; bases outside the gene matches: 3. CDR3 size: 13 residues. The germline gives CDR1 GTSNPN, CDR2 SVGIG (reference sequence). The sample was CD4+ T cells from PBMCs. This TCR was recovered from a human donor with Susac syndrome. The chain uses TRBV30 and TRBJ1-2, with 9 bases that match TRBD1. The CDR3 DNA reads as TGTGCCTTAAACAGGGGGCCTAACTATGGCTACACCTTC. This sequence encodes CALNRGPNYGYTF. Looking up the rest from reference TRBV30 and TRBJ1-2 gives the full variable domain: SQTIHQWPATLVQPVGSPLSLECTVEGTSNPNLYWYRQAAGRGLQLLFYSVGIGQISSEVPQNLSASRPQDRQFILSSKKLLLSDSGFYLCALNRGPNYGYTFGSGTRLTVV.